The source of this T cell receptor beta chain is a study of early T cells in non-severe SARS-CoV-2 infection. Study context: Chains from this unsorted whole-blood bulk RNA could not be paired.

With 4 bases clipped from V and 3 bases from J, the junction kept 5 bases outside the gene matches. The CDR3 spans 14 residues. Germline-derived CDR1 and CDR2 are DFQATT and SNEGSKA (reference sequence). TCRdb itself ran the 5' RACE reads through MiXCR, one entry per CDR3 protein. The sample yields around 71,000 distinct CDR3 sequences, 9% to 10% seen once. The genes are TRBV20-1 and TRBJ2-1; TRBD2 agrees at 8 bases. Specimen: whole blood, collected at baseline. The receptor was isolated from an adult who was a healthcare worker with PCR-confirmed SARS-CoV-2 infection or an uninfected control (not recorded which). Here the CDR3 reads CSAILADGYNEQFF. For the CDR3, the DNA is TGCAGTGCTATACTAGCGGATGGCTACAATGAGCAGTTCTTC.